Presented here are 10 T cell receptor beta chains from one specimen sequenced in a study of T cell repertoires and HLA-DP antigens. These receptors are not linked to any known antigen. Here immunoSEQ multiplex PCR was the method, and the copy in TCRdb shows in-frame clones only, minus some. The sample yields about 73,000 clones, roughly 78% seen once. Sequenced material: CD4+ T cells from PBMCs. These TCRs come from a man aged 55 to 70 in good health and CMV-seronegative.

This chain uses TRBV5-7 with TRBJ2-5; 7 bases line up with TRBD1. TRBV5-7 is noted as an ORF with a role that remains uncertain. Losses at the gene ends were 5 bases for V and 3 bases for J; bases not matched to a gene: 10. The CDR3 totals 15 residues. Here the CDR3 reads CASSVHRDSKETQYF. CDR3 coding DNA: TGTGCCAGCAGTGTACATCGGGACAGTAAAGAGACCCAGTACTTC.

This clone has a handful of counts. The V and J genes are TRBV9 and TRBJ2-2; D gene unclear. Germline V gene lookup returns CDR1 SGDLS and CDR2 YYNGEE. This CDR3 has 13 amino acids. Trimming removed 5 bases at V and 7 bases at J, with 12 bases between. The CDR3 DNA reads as TGTGCCAGCAGTTCACTAACGGTCGGGGAGCTGTTTTTT. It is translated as CASSSLTVGELFF.

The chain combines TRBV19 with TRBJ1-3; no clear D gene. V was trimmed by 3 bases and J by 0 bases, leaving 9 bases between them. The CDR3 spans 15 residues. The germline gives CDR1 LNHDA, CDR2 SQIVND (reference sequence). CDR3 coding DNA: TGTGCCAGTAGTATGGCGGGCTACTCTGGAAACACCATATATTTT. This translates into CASSMAGYSGNTIYF.

CDR3 loop: CASSLEPYSGRGYEQYV. CDR3 bases: TGTGCCAGCAGCTTAGAACCGTATAGCGGGAGAGGCTACGAGCAGTACGTC. The chain carries TRBV7-8 and TRBJ2-7; 9 nucleotides line up with TRBD2. Per the germline V gene, CDR1 is SGHVS and CDR2 is FQNEAQ. The CDR3 covers 17 residues. V shed 1 base and J 3 bases; nucleotides not matched to a gene: 10.

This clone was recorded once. CDR3 sequence: CASAPVDGTDTQYF. The CDR3 DNA reads TGCGCCAGCGCCCCCGTCGATGGGACAGATACGCAGTATTTT. V gene TRBV5-1 combines with J gene TRBJ2-3; D is uncertain. Looked up from germline, CDR1 is SGHRS and CDR2 is YFSETQ. Trimming removed 7 bases at V and 3 bases at J, with 15 bases between. The CDR3 loop spans 14 amino acids.

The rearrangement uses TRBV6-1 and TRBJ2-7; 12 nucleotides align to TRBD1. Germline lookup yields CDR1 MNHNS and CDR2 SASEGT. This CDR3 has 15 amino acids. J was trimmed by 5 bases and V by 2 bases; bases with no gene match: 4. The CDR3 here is CASSEPGQGAHEQYV. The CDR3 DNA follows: TGTGCCAGCAGTGAACCGGGACAGGGGGCCCACGAGCAGTACGTC.

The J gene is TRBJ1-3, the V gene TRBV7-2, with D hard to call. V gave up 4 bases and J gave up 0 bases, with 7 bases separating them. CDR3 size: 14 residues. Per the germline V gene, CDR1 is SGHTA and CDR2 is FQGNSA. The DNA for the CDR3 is TGTGCCAGCAGCTCGAAGGGCTCTGGAAACACCATATATTTT. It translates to CASSSKGSGNTIYF.

CDR3 sequence reads: CASSDPPMTEFEQYV. CDR3 sequence (DNA): TGTGCCAGCAGCGACCCACCGATGACAGAATTCGAGCAGTACGTC. The chain couples TRBV6-1 to TRBJ2-7; perhaps TRBD1 as D (5 bases). The CDR3 runs to 15 residues. CDR1 is MNHNS and CDR2 is SASEGT in the germline V gene. V lost 6 bases to trimming and J lost 6 bases, with 21 bases between them.

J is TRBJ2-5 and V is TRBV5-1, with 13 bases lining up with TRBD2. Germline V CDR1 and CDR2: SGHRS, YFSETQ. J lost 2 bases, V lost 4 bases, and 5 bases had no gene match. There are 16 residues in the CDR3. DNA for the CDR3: TGCGCCAGCAGCCTGGGACTAGCGGGGCTTCAAGAGACCCAGTACTTC. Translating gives CASSLGLAGLQETQYF. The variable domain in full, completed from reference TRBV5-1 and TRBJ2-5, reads KAGVTQTPRYLIKTRGQQVTLSCSPISGHRSVSWYQQTPGQGLQFLFEYFSETQRNKGNFPGRFSGRQFSNSRSEMNVSTLELGDSALYLCASSLGLAGLQETQYFGPGTRLLVL.

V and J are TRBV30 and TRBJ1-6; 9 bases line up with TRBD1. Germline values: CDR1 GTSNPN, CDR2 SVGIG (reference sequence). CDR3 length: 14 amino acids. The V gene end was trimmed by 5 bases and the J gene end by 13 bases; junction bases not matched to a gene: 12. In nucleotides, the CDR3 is TGTGCCTGGTACTCGGGGACAGGGCGTTTCCCCCTCCACTTT. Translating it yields CAWYSGTGRFPLHF. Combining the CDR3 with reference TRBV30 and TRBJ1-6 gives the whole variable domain SQTIHQWPATLVQPVGSPLSLECTVEGTSNPNLYWYRQAAGRGLQLLFYSVGIGQISSEVPQNLSASRPQDRQFILSSKKLLLSDSGFYLCAWYSGTGRFPLHFGNGTRLTVT.